These 5 T cell receptor beta chains share one sample of origin, sequenced in a study of cytomegalovirus exposure and HLA in healthy donors. PCR primers comprised 60 Vbeta and 13 Jbeta primers. Only in-frame clones appear in the TCRdb table, and some are missing; sequencing was by immunoSEQ multiplex PCR. The data contain around 200,000 clones, over 75% of them singletons. The sequenced material came from PBMCs. These receptor sequences come from a woman aged 50 to 60 in good health and CMV-seropositive.

The chain couples TRBV7-3 to TRBJ2-2, with no clear D. Trimming shortened V by 5 bases and J by 8 bases, and 9 bases separated the two germline ends. Germline values: CDR1 SGHTA, CDR2 FQGTGA. This CDR3 comprises 12 residues. In DNA, the CDR3 is TGTGCCAGCAGCCGCTTTAGTGGGGAGCTGTTTTTT. This sequence encodes CASSRFSGELFF.

This sequence joins TRBV14 and TRBJ2-7, with a possible D match to TRBD1 (8 bases). The CDR3 spans 14 residues. The germline CDR1 and CDR2 sequences are SGHDN and FVKESK. Trimming shortened V by 5 bases and J by 4 bases, and 15 bases separated the two germline ends. The CDR3 nucleotides read TGTGCCAGCAGCTCACAGGGGGGGCGATACGAGCAGTACTTC. Amino acid sequence: CASSSQGGRYEQYF.

In its sample, this clone was seen once. V and J are TRBV4-3 and TRBJ1-2; maybe TRBD1 (5 bases). Per germline, CDR1 LGHNA and CDR2 YSLEER. V shed 3 bases and J shed 4 bases, with 15 bases lying between them. This CDR3 comprises 15 residues. CDR3 protein: CASSQSGGKSYGYTF. CDR3 DNA sequence: TGCGCCAGCAGCCAGAGTGGGGGGAAGAGCTATGGCTACACCTTC.

The chain recombines TRBV19 with TRBJ2-7; 9 bases match TRBD2. The CDR3 totals 15 residues. Germline lookup yields CDR1 LNHDA and CDR2 SQIVND (reference sequence). V trimming: 5 bases; J trimming: 5 bases; junction bases outside the gene matches: 10. The CDR3 reads CASSPIAGGFDEQYF. For the CDR3, the DNA is TGTGCCAGTAGTCCCATCGCGGGGGGGTTTGACGAGCAGTACTTC.

V usage is TRBV2 and J usage is TRBJ1-6, with D tentatively TRBD1 (6 bases). V was shortened by 7 bases and J by 7 bases, with 11 bases between the two germline ends. CDR1 is SNHLY, CDR2 FYNNEI, per germline. The CDR3 sequence is 13 residues long. The CDR3 bases are TGTGCCAGCACGAGACAGGAGAATTCACCCCTCCACTTT. The encoded protein is CASTRQENSPLHF.